The 22 T cell receptor beta chains given below trace back to one sample, sequenced in a study of shared clonotypes between healthy human individuals. Naive-designated CD8 cells lacked CD45RO, were positively enriched for CCR7, and omitted terminally differentiated effector memory CD45RA+ cells. Only in-frame clones appear in the TCRdb table, and some are missing; sequencing was by immunoSEQ multiplex PCR. The table includes more than 2 million clones, just under 95% detected once. Sequencing used naive CD8+ T cells sorted from blood. These receptors all come from a man aged 18 to 30 in good health.

The chain carries TRBV28 and TRBJ2-7; 7 positions match TRBD1. V shed 2 bases, J shed 6 bases, and the junction held 7 bases outside the gene matches. CDR3 length: 14 residues. CDR1 is MDHEN and CDR2 is SYDVKM in the germline V gene. As DNA, the CDR3 is TGTGCCAGCAGTTTAGGGCAGGGGGTAGGCGAGCAGTACTTC. This encodes CASSLGQGVGEQYF.

The genes are TRBV6-5 and TRBJ2-1; 11 bases agree with TRBD2. V was clipped by 0 bases and J by 10 bases; unmatched bases: 8. The CDR3 length is 16 residues. Germline CDR1 and CDR2: MNHEY and SVGAGI. In nucleotides, the CDR3 is TGTGCCAGCAGTTACTCGATGGGACTAGCGGACCTAGAGCAGTTCTTC. Translation gives CASSYSMGLADLEQFF.

The chain links TRBV14 to TRBJ2-7, with D possibly matching TRBD1 (6 bases). The germline V gene has CDR1 SGHDN and CDR2 FVKESK. V was pared by 3 bases and J by 3 bases, with 12 bases between. The CDR3 is 14 residues long. The CDR3 region has the DNA TGTGCCAGCAGCCACGGGACAACGAGCTACGAGCAGTACTTC. It encodes CASSHGTTSYEQYF.

This rearrangement joins TRBV13 to TRBJ1-1; D is undetermined. CDR3 length: 14 amino acids. V was shortened by 5 bases and J by 7 bases, with 17 bases between the two germline ends. The germline CDR1 and CDR2 sequences are PRHDT and FYEKMQ (reference sequence). The CDR3 nucleotides are TGTGCCAGCAGCCCTAGGCCAGTCGATTATGAAGCTTTCTTT. Its translation is CASSPRPVDYEAFF.

V usage is TRBV4-1 and J usage is TRBJ2-1; 12 nucleotides line up with TRBD2. Trimming took 0 bases from V and 8 from J; bases not matched to a gene: 5. In germline, CDR1 is MGHRA, CDR2 YSYEKL. The CDR3 has 16 amino acids. The CDR3 is CASSQERTSGAYEQFF. CDR3 coding DNA: TGCGCCAGCAGCCAAGAAAGGACTAGCGGGGCCTATGAGCAGTTCTTC.

V and J are TRBV7-2 and TRBJ2-5; D gene uncertain. The V and J ends lost 3 bases and 0 bases respectively, with 5 bases between them. The CDR3 extends over 13 amino acids. In germline, CDR1 is SGHTA, CDR2 FQGNSA. The CDR3, as DNA: TGTGCCAGCAGCTTTCATTACCAAGAGACCCAGTACTTC. It is translated as CASSFHYQETQYF.

This chain links TRBV2 with TRBJ2-5; 8 bases are a match to TRBD2. This CDR3 contains 14 residues. The V gene end was trimmed by 5 bases and the J gene end by 4 bases; junction bases not matched to a gene: 6. CDR1 and CDR2 from the germline V gene are SNHLY and FYNNEI. CDR3: CASSWGSGGETQYF. As DNA, the CDR3 is TGTGCCAGCAGTTGGGGGAGCGGGGGAGAGACCCAGTACTTC.

V usage is TRBV4-1 and J usage is TRBJ1-3; TRBD1 matches at 7 bases. Per germline, CDR1 MGHRA and CDR2 YSYEKL. V dropped 3 bases and J dropped 3; count of bases not matched to a gene: 5. The CDR3 is 15 amino acids. In DNA form, the CDR3 reads TGCGCCAGCAGCCATGAAGGGGGCAATGGAAACACCATATATTTT. Amino acids: CASSHEGGNGNTIYF.

This sequence joins TRBV7-9 and TRBJ2-5; no definite D call. V lost 8 bases, J lost 0 bases, and 10 bases lay in between. Germline CDR1 SEHNR, CDR2 FQNEAQ (reference sequence). The CDR3 has 13 residues. CDR3 in DNA: TGTGCCAGCGCCGGCGTGTACCAAGAGACCCAGTACTTC. Its protein product is CASAGVYQETQYF.

The V call is TRBV7-9, the J call TRBJ2-7; D gene unclear. Germline assignment: CDR1 SEHNR and CDR2 FQNEAQ (reference sequence). Between the trimmed V and J ends, which lost 1 base and 11 bases, there was a span of 12 bases. This CDR3 is 12 amino acids long. The CDR3 region is CASSLGDSEEYF. The DNA for the CDR3 is TGTGCCAGCAGCTTAGGAGACTCTGAGGAGTACTTC.

The rearrangement joins TRBV2 to TRBJ2-7; 11 bases map to TRBD2. The CDR3 sequence is 13 residues long. Germline V gene lookup returns CDR1 SNHLY and CDR2 FYNNEI. Trimming at V came to 6 bases and at J to 4 bases, leaving 2 bases not matched to a gene. The CDR3 protein is CASRLAGEYEQYF. CDR3 in DNA: TGTGCCAGCAGACTAGCGGGAGAATACGAGCAGTACTTC.

Here the CDR3 reads CASSEGGFTYEQYF. The CDR3 DNA follows: TGCGCCAGCAGTGAAGGGGGATTCACTTACGAGCAGTACTTC. The V and J genes are TRBV10-2 and TRBJ2-7, with D possibly matching TRBD1 (6 bases). V lost 3 bases to trimming and J lost 4 bases, with 13 bases between them. The germline CDR1 and CDR2 sequences are WSHSY and SAAADI. The CDR3 spans 14 residues.

This chain connects TRBV11-2 to TRBJ2-5; the D gene could be TRBD1 or TRBD2 (5 bases each). The CDR3 spans 15 residues. V lost 0 bases and J lost 5, with 13 bases in between. The germline V gene has CDR1 SGHAT and CDR2 FQNNGV. CDR3 DNA sequence: TGTGCCAGCAGCTTAGACCGAGGGGCAGGCGAGACCCAGTACTTC. This gives the protein CASSLDRGAGETQYF.

In its sample, this clone was seen once. V gene TRBV9 combines with J gene TRBJ2-1; TRBD2 matches at 15 bases. Germline trimming cut 4 bases from V and 10 bases from J; bases unmatched to any gene: 9. The germline V gene has CDR1 SGDLS and CDR2 YYNGEE. There are 16 residues in the CDR3. The DNA of the CDR3 is TGTGCCAGCAGCCCCTGGACTAGCGGGGGGGCCCTGGAGCAGTTCTTC. Its protein is CASSPWTSGGALEQFF.

The rearrangement links TRBV6-5 to TRBJ1-2; 9 nucleotides align to TRBD1. Germline CDR1 and CDR2: MNHEY and SVGAGI. The CDR3 has 15 residues. Trimming cost V 2 bases and J 9 bases; bases outside gene matches: 10. CDR3 residues: CASSYEGQGGFSYTF. The CDR3 DNA follows: TGTGCCAGCAGTTACGAGGGACAGGGTGGATTTAGCTACACCTTC.

The chain uses TRBV7-6 and TRBJ1-6; D is ambiguous. Per germline, CDR1 SGHVS and CDR2 FNYEAQ. CDR3 size: 13 residues. Trimming shortened V by 2 bases and J by 10 bases, and 9 bases separated the two germline ends. The CDR3 loop reads CASSLFSESPLHF. The CDR3 nucleotides are TGTGCCAGCAGCTTATTTTCAGAATCACCCCTCCACTTT.

The V gene is TRBV6-1, the J gene TRBJ2-7; tentative D call: TRBD1 (5 bases). The CDR3 runs to 14 residues. Trimming stripped 6 bases from V and 0 bases from J, with 12 bases between. The V gene's germline CDR1 is MNHNS and CDR2 SASEGT. The CDR3 region is CASSGLDSSYEQYF. The CDR3 DNA reads TGTGCCAGCAGCGGGCTCGACAGCTCCTACGAGCAGTACTTC.

CDR3 in DNA: TGTGCCATCAGTGAGTTTTCGCGCGAGAATACTAATGAAAAACTGTTTTTT. Translating gives CAISEFSRENTNEKLFF. This chain uses TRBV10-3 with TRBJ1-4, with D uncertain. This CDR3 is built from 17 residues. Deletions cut 1 base from V and 2 bases from J, with 14 bases between. Germline assignment: CDR1 ENHRY and CDR2 SYGVKD.

The chain is built from TRBV7-6 and TRBJ2-1; D may match TRBD1 or TRBD2 (5 bases each). There are 13 residues in the CDR3. Deletions cut 4 bases from V and 6 bases from J, with 10 bases between. The germline CDR1 and CDR2 sequences are SGHVS and FNYEAQ. The DNA of the CDR3 is TGTGCCAGCAGCTACCCCGGGACCAATGAGCAGTTCTTC. Its translation is CASSYPGTNEQFF. The entire variable domain, with the rest obtained from reference TRBV7-6 and TRBJ2-1, is as follows: GAGVSQSPRYKVTKRGQDVALRCDPISGHVSLYWYRQALGQGPEFLTYFNYEAQQDKSGLPNDRFSAERPEGSISTLTIQRTEQRDSAMYRCASSYPGTNEQFFGPGTRLTVL.

The CDR3 DNA reads TGTGCCAGCAGCCCCTGGGACAGGGGAATCTACGAGCAGTACTTC. It is translated as CASSPWDRGIYEQYF. The V gene is TRBV7-9, the J gene TRBJ2-5; TRBD1 aligns across 10 bases. The J call may not be correct, given that the DNA end is closer to TRBJ2-7. Germline V gene sequence: CDR1 SEHNR, CDR2 FQNEAQ (reference sequence). This CDR3 region has 15 residues.

Concerning this clone itself: Other nucleotide sequences from this sample produce the same CDR3. The chain employs TRBV4-3 and TRBJ2-2; D ambiguous. This CDR3 region has 14 residues. The V end was cut by 1 base, the J end by 4 bases, with 7 bases between. CDR1 and CDR2 from the germline V gene are LGHNA and YSLEER. The CDR3 reads CASSQGASTGELFF. For the CDR3, the DNA is TGCGCCAGCAGCCAAGGGGCTAGCACCGGGGAGCTGTTTTTT.

V usage is TRBV9 and J usage is TRBJ2-5; D remains ambiguous. This CDR3 comprises 15 residues. V lost 0 bases and J 1 base, leaving 10 bases between the germline ends. The germline CDR1 and CDR2 sequences are SGDLS and YYNGEE. For the CDR3, the DNA is TGTGCCAGCAGCGTAGAACCCGCGCCCCAAGAGACCCAGTACTTC. It encodes CASSVEPAPQETQYF.